This entry lists 20 T cell receptor beta chains sequenced from one sample in a study of cytomegalovirus exposure and HLA in healthy donors. A multiplex PCR was run with 60 Vbeta primers and 13 Jbeta primers. Profiling relied on immunoSEQ multiplex PCR, and the TCRdb table lists in-frame clones only, not all of them. Of roughly 200,000 clones listed, less than 85% are singletons. The specimen was PBMCs. Source of these receptors: a boy aged 5-17 years in good health and CMV-seronegative.

In nucleotides, the CDR3 is TGTGCCAGTGGGACCGGGACAGGGGTATCCACTAACTATGGCTACACCTTC. Translation gives CASGTGTGVSTNYGYTF. The V and J genes are TRBV5-4 and TRBJ1-2; 10 bases align to TRBD1. The germline V gene has CDR1 SGHNT and CDR2 YYREEE (reference sequence). Losses at the gene ends were 8 bases for V and 0 bases for J; bases not matched to a gene: 13. The CDR3 runs to 17 residues.

The V and J genes are TRBV5-1 and TRBJ1-1; TRBD1 agrees at 7 bases. This CDR3 is 13 amino acids long. In germline, CDR1 is SGHRS, CDR2 YFSETQ. After removal of 3 bases from V and 2 bases from J, the junction contained 1 base not matched to a gene. CDR3 coding DNA: TGCGCCAGCAGCTGGGACAGAAACACTGAAGCTTTCTTT. Its translation is CASSWDRNTEAFF. Full variable domain (outside the CDR3, taken from reference TRBV5-1 and TRBJ1-1): KAGVTQTPRYLIKTRGQQVTLSCSPISGHRSVSWYQQTPGQGLQFLFEYFSETQRNKGNFPGRFSGRQFSNSRSEMNVSTLELGDSALYLCASSWDRNTEAFFGQGTRLTVV.

The genes are TRBV6-1 and TRBJ1-2; no clear D gene. CDR1 and CDR2 (germline): MNHNS, SASEGT. CDR3 length: 13 residues. V was trimmed by 4 bases and J by 2 bases, leaving 8 bases between them. As DNA, the CDR3 is TGTGCCAGCAGTGTGGAACAGAACTATGGCTACACCTTC. Its translation is CASSVEQNYGYTF.

V gene TRBV5-1 combines with J gene TRBJ2-3, with 9 positions matching TRBD1. Losses at the gene ends were 4 bases for V and 5 bases for J; bases not matched to a gene: 5. The CDR3 is 14 residues long. Germline CDR1 and CDR2: SGHRS and YFSETQ. The CDR3 bases are TGCGCCAGCAGCAGGTGGGACAGGGAAGATACGCAGTATTTT. This encodes CASSRWDREDTQYF.

This clone was counted between two and nine times. V usage is TRBV28 and J usage is TRBJ2-6; 10 nucleotides line up with TRBD1. V shed 5 bases, J shed 3 bases, and the junction held 16 bases outside the gene matches. Germline V gives CDR1 MDHEN, CDR2 SYDVKM. The CDR3 has 20 amino acids. The CDR3 nucleotides are TGTGCCAGCAGTCAATTAGGTGGGGACAGGGGACGCAATGGGGCCAACGTCCTGACTTTC. Its translation: CASSQLGGDRGRNGANVLTF.

This chain joins TRBV2 and TRBJ2-7; TRBD1 aligns across 9 bases. The ends lost 6 bases at V and 2 bases at J; junction bases unmatched: 5. The length of the CDR3 is 14 residues. The germline CDR1 and CDR2 sequences are SNHLY and FYNNEI. The CDR3 nucleotides are TGTGCCAGCAGCGCGGGACAGGGTACCTACGAGCAGTACTTC. Its protein product is CASSAGQGTYEQYF.

V and J are TRBV19 and TRBJ1-1; weak D call: TRBD1 (5 bases). From germline, CDR1 is LNHDA and CDR2 SQIVND (reference sequence). CDR3 length: 13 amino acids. V lost 6 bases and J lost 2, with 10 bases in between. The DNA of the CDR3 is TGTGCCAGTAGCATGACAGTTAACACTGAAGCTTTCTTT. Translating gives CASSMTVNTEAFF.

The chain employs TRBV9 and TRBJ1-2; TRBD1 is a possible D gene (5 bases). The V and J ends lost 0 bases and 2 bases respectively, with 11 bases between them. This CDR3 spans 15 amino acids. CDR1 and CDR2 (germline): SGDLS, YYNGEE. CDR3 in amino acids: CASSVGGRPNYGYTF. In nucleotides, the CDR3 is TGTGCCAGCAGCGTAGGGGGCAGGCCGAACTATGGCTACACCTTC.

The CDR3 loop reads CASSLEVRDRNSPLHF. CDR3 bases: TGCGCCAGCAGCTTGGAAGTGAGGGACAGGAATTCACCCCTCCACTTT. The V gene is TRBV5-1, the J gene TRBJ1-6; TRBD1 aligns across 8 bases. CDR3 length equals 16 residues. The junction had 6 bases not matched to a gene; V was cut back by 0 bases and J by 7 bases. Germline CDR1 and CDR2: SGHRS and YFSETQ.

This clone is a singleton in its sample. V gene TRBV29-1 combines with J gene TRBJ1-1, with 10 bases aligning to TRBD1. The CDR3 is 14 residues long. The germline V gene encodes CDR1 SQVTM and CDR2 ANQGSEA. V was pared by 6 bases and J by 10 bases, with 14 bases of the junction left unmatched. In DNA form, the CDR3 reads TGCAGCGTCTCCGGGAGGGGGACAGGGGCGCGAGCTTTCTTT. Its protein is CSVSGRGTGARAFF.

The V call is TRBV19, the J call TRBJ1-3; 12 nucleotides align to TRBD1. Trimming at V came to 6 bases and at J to 2 bases, leaving 5 bases not matched to a gene. Germline V gives CDR1 LNHDA, CDR2 SQIVND (reference sequence). This CDR3 is built from 16 residues. The CDR3 bases are TGTGCCAGTAGGCGGGACAGGGGGCCCACTGGAAACACCATATATTTT. Translating it yields CASRRDRGPTGNTIYF.

This clone showed up just a few times. The CDR3 is CASSVYRDRNIQYF. CDR3 DNA sequence: TGTGCCAGCAGTGTATACAGGGATCGGAACATTCAGTACTTC. The chain employs TRBV6-1 and TRBJ2-4; D is possibly TRBD1 (6 bases). The CDR3 length is 14 residues. CDR1 and CDR2 (germline): MNHNS, SASEGT. Trimming cost V 4 bases and J 7 bases, with 14 bases left between them.

The chain uses TRBV7-8 and TRBJ2-7; D is uncertain. The V end was cut by 1 base, the J end by 2 bases, with 12 bases between. The germline gives CDR1 SGHVS, CDR2 FQNEAQ. The CDR3 length is 15 residues. CDR3 DNA sequence: TGTGCCAGCAGCTTAGTTCGAGCGCCGACCTACGAGCAGTACTTC. Its protein product is CASSLVRAPTYEQYF.

The V and J genes are TRBV19 and TRBJ2-1, with 13 positions matching TRBD2. The germline gives CDR1 LNHDA, CDR2 SQIVND (reference sequence). There are 14 residues in the CDR3. J was trimmed by 7 bases and V by 9 bases; bases with no gene match: 6. The CDR3 sequence: CASQTSGGLNEQFF. DNA for the CDR3: TGTGCCAGCCAGACTAGCGGGGGGCTTAATGAGCAGTTCTTC.

This clone was observed a few times. The V gene is TRBV27, the J gene TRBJ2-7, with 7 bases lining up with TRBD1. The CDR3 loop spans 15 amino acids. The germline V gene has CDR1 MNHEY and CDR2 SMNVEV (reference sequence). Trimming cost V 0 bases and J 0 bases; bases outside gene matches: 2. CDR3 residues: CASSLSRGSSYEQYF. The CDR3, as DNA: TGTGCCAGCAGTTTATCCAGGGGGAGCTCCTACGAGCAGTACTTC.

The chain carries TRBV19 and TRBJ1-2; the D is unclear. In germline, CDR1 is LNHDA, CDR2 SQIVND (reference sequence). Trimming pared 6 bases from V and 6 bases from J, leaving 23 bases between. CDR3 length: 16 amino acids. The CDR3 DNA follows: TGTGCCAGTAGCAATATACGGAGACTACCCACTGATGGCTACACCTTC. Protein product: CASSNIRRLPTDGYTF.

This chain connects TRBV7-9 to TRBJ2-5; TRBD2 matches at 11 bases. The J call may be mistaken, given a closer DNA end match to TRBJ2-7. This CDR3 region has 15 residues. CDR1 and CDR2 (germline): SEHNR, FQNEAQ (reference sequence). The CDR3, as DNA: TGTGCCAGCAGCCAGGGACTAGCGGCATCCTACGAGCAGTACTTC. It is translated as CASSQGLAASYEQYF.

The V gene is TRBV11-3, the J gene TRBJ2-7, with D possibly TRBD1 on 5 matching bases. CDR1 is SGHNT, CDR2 YENEEA, per germline. This CDR3 has 15 amino acids. V was cut by 7 bases and J by 4 bases, with 20 bases left in between. CDR3 loop: CASTLYGQGDYEQYF. The CDR3 DNA reads TGTGCCAGCACCCTCTATGGGCAGGGCGATTACGAGCAGTACTTC.

This rearrangement joins TRBV29-1 to TRBJ2-7; TRBD1 aligns across 8 bases. Germline V CDR1 and CDR2: SQVTM, ANQGSEA. The CDR3 totals 15 residues. The trim removed 4 bases at V and 3 bases at J, leaving 11 bases unmatched. CDR3 loop: CSVVLFRDRSYEQYF. The CDR3 DNA is TGCAGCGTTGTTTTGTTTAGGGACAGGAGCTACGAGCAGTACTTC.

V usage is TRBV28 and J usage is TRBJ2-7; weak D call: TRBD1 (5 bases). Germline CDR1 is MDHEN and CDR2 is SYDVKM. CDR3 length equals 13 residues. V was clipped by 7 bases and J by 2 bases, with 12 bases between them. CDR3 sequence: CASTLGQPYEQYF. The CDR3 DNA is TGTGCCAGCACCCTGGGGCAGCCCTACGAGCAGTACTTC.